Described below is a single TCR beta chain sequence and its context. Antigen: not known. The V end was cut by 5 bases, the J end by 1 base, with 8 bases between. This CDR3 has 12 amino acids. Germline assignment: CDR1 SQVTM and CDR2 ANQGSEA. These data originate in a study of cytomegalovirus exposure and HLA in healthy donors. Data came from immunoSEQ multiplex PCR; TCRdb stores just in-frame clones and leaves some out. Of a few hundred thousand clones listed, approximately 85% are singletons. The donors were part of the approximately 120-subject validation cohort, which stood apart from the roughly 640-subject first cohort. Study observations and caveats: According to a subsequent analysis, TCR clusters from the first cohort were inclined to appear together in the roughly 120 validation repertoires. Most TCR sequences were rare, but some public TCRs occurred in many donors.

The TCR was taken from a man aged 30 to 45 in good health and CMV-seronegative. Material: PBMCs. The chain combines TRBV29-1 with TRBJ1-1; tentatively, D is TRBD1 (5 bases). The CDR3 DNA is TGCAGCGTTTCAGACAGGAACACTGAAGCTTTCTTT. This gives the protein CSVSDRNTEAFF.